This note documents a single TCR beta chain sequence. Its antigen remains unidentified. The data stem from a study of cytomegalovirus exposure and HLA in healthy donors. Regarding the study as a whole: Among TCR beta chains of equal frequency, HLA-associated ones were more clonally expanded in a later analysis. Donor immune exposure was known only as CMV serostatus.

The trim removed 5 bases at V and 8 bases at J, leaving 11 bases unmatched. Per the germline V gene, CDR1 is SGHRS and CDR2 is YFSETQ. This CDR3 comprises 14 residues. These donors counted as nominally healthy when sampled, but unrecorded immune exposures were likely. Primers: 60 Vbeta forward and 13 Jbeta reverse. TCRdb's table, derived via immunoSEQ multiplex PCR, lists solely in-frame clones and lacks some. Counted here are approximately 100,000 clones, around 76% occurring once; the ten biggest clones make up under 6.5%. The chain carries TRBV5-1 and TRBJ1-1; TRBD1 aligns across 8 bases. The specimen was PBMCs. This TCR came from a woman aged 45 to 65 in good health and CMV-seropositive. The CDR3 is CASRGQGALVEAFF. CDR3 in DNA: TGCGCCAGCAGAGGCCAGGGGGCTCTGGTGGAAGCTTTCTTT.